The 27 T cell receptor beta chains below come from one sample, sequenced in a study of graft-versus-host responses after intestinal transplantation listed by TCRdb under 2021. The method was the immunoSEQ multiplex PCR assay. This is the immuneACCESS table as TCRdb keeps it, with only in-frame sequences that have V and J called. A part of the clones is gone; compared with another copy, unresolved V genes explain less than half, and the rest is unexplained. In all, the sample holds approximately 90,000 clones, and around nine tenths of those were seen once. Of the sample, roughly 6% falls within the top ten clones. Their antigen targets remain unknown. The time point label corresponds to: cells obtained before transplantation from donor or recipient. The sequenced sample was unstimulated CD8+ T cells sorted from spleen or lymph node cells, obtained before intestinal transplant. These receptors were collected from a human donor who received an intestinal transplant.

CDR3: CASSLRAPGTRSVNEQFF. The CDR3 nucleotides read TGTGCCAGCAGCTTACGCGCTCCCGGGACTCGTAGTGTCAATGAGCAGTTCTTC. V and J are TRBV7-3 and TRBJ2-1; weak D call: TRBD2 (6 bases). The V end was cut by 2 bases, the J end by 6 bases, with 23 bases between. CDR3 length: 18 residues. Germline loops: CDR1 SGHTA, CDR2 FQGTGA.

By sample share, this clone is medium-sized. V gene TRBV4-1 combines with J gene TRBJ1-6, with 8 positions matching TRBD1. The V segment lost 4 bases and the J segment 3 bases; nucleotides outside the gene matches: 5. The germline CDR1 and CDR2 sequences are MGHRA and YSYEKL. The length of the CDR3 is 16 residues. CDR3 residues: CASSRGQGGYNSPLHF. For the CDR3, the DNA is TGCGCCAGCAGCCGAGGACAGGGAGGCTATAATTCACCCCTCCACTTT.

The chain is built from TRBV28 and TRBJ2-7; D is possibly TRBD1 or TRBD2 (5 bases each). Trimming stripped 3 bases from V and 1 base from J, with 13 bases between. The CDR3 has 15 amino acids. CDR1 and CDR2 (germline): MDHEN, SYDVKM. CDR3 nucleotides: TGTGCCAGCAGTTTCTCGCAGGGCGGGTCCTACGAGCAGTACTTC. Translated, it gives CASSFSQGGSYEQYF.

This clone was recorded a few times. CDR3 protein: CASSYSPDQPQHF. CDR3 sequence (DNA): TGTGCCAGCAGTTACTCCCCAGACCAGCCCCAGCATTTT. The rearrangement uses TRBV6-6 and TRBJ1-5; D gene unclear. The CDR3 consists of 13 residues. Trimming removed 0 bases from V and 7 bases from J, with 7 bases in between. Per germline, CDR1 MNHNY and CDR2 SVGAGI (reference sequence).

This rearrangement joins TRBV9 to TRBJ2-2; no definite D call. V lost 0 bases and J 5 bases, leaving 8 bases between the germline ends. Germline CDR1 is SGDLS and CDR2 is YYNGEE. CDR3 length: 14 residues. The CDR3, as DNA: TGTGCCAGCAGCGTAGTTTCCGGGACCGGGGAGCTGTTTTTT. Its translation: CASSVVSGTGELFF.

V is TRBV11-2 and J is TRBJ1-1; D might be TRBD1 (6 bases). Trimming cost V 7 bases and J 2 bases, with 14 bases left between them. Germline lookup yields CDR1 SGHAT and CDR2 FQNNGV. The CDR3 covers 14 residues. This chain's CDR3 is CASTLGRGNTEAFF. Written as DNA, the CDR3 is TGTGCCAGCACCTTGGGCAGGGGAAACACTGAAGCTTTCTTT.

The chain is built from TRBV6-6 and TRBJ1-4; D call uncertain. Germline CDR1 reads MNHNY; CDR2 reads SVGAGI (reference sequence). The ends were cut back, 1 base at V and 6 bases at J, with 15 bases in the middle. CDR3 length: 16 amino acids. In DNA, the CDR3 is TGTGCCAGCAGTTACTTCAGCCGGGTTCGGGATGAAAAACTGTTTTTT. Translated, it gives CASSYFSRVRDEKLFF.

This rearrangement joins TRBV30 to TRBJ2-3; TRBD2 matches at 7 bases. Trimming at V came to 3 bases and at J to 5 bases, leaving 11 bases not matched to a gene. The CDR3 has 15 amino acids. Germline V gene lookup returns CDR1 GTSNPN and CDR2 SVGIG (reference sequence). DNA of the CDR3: TGTGCCTGGAGCGTTTGGGCGGGAGACCAAGATACGCAGTATTTT. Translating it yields CAWSVWAGDQDTQYF.

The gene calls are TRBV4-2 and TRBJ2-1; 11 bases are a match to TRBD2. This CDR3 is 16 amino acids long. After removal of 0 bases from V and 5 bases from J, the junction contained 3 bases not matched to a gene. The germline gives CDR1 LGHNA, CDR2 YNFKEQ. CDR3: CASSQDLAGGHNEQFF. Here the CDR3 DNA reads TGTGCCAGCAGCCAAGATCTAGCGGGGGGTCACAATGAGCAGTTCTTC.

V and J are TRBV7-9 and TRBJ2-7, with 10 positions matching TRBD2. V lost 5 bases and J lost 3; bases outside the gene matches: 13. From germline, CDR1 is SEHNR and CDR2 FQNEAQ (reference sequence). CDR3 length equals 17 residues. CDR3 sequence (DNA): TGTGCCAGCAGCAAGAGACCTTGGACTAGCGGTCACTACGAGCAGTACTTC. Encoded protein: CASSKRPWTSGHYEQYF.

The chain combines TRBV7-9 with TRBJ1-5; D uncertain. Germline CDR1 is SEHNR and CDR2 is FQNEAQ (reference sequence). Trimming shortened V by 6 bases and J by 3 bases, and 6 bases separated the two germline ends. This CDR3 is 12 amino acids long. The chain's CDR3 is CASSEDNQPQHF. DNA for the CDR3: TGTGCCAGCAGTGAGGACAATCAGCCCCAGCATTTT.

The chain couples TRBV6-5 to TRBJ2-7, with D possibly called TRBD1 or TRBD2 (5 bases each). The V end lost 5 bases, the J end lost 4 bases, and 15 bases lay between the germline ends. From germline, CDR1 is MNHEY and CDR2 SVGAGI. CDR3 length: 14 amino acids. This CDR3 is CASSGRDLPYEQYF. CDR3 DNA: TGTGCCAGCAGTGGCCGGGACCTTCCTTACGAGCAGTACTTC.

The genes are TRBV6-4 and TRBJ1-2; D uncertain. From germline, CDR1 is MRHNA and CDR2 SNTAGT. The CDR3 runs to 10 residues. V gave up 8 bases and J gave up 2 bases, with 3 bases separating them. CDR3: CASGNYGYTF. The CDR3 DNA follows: TGTGCCAGCGGGAACTATGGCTACACCTTC.

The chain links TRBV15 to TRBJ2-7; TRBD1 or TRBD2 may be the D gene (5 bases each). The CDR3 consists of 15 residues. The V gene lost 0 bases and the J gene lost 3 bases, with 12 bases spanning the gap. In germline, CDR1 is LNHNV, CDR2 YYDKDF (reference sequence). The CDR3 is CATSREAGSYYEQYF. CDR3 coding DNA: TGTGCCACCAGCAGAGAGGCAGGGAGCTACTACGAGCAGTACTTC.

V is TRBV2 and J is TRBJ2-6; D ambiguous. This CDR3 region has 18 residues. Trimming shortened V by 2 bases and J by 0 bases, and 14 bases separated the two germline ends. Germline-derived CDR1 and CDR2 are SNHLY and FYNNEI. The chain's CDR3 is CASSELWSGDSGANVLTF. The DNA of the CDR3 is TGTGCCAGCAGTGAATTATGGTCAGGAGACTCTGGGGCCAACGTCCTGACTTTC.

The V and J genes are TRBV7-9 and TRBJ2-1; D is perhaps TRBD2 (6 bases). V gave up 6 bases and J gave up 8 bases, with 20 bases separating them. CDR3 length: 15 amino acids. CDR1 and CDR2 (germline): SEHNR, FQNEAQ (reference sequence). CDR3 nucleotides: TGTGCCAGCAGTTTTCGGGGGACGCCAAGGCATGAGCAGTTCTTC. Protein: CASSFRGTPRHEQFF.

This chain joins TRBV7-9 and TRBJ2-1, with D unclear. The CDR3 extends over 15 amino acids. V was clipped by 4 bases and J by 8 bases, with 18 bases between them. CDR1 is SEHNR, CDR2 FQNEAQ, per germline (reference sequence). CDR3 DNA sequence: TGTGCCAGCAGCTCAGCCCTGGTTAGTGTCTATGAGCAGTTCTTC. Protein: CASSSALVSVYEQFF. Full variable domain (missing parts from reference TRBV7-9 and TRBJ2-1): DTGVSQNPRHKITKRGQNVTFRCDPISEHNRLYWYRQTLGQGPEFLTYFQNEAQLEKSRLLSDRFSAERPKGSFSTLEIQRTEQGDSAMYLCASSSALVSVYEQFFGPGTRLTVL.

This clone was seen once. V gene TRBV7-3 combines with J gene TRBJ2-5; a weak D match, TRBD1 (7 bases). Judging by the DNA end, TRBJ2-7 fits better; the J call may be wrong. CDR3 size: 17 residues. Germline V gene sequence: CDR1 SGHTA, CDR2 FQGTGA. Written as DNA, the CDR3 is TGTGCCAGCAGCCGGGAGAAGCCGGGACAGTGGGGCGACGAGCAGTACTTC. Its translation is CASSREKPGQWGDEQYF.

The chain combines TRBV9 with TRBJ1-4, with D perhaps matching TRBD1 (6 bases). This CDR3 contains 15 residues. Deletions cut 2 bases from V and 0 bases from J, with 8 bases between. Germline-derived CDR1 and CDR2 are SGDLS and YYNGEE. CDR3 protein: CASSVSGATNEKLFF. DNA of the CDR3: TGTGCCAGCAGCGTTTCAGGGGCAACTAATGAAAAACTGTTTTTT.

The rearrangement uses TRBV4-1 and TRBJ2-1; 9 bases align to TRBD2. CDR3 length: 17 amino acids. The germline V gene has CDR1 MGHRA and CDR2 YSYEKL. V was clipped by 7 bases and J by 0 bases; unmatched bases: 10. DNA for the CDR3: TGCGCCAGCAACCCAAAAGTAGCGGGAGTCTCCTACAATGAGCAGTTCTTC. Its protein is CASNPKVAGVSYNEQFF.

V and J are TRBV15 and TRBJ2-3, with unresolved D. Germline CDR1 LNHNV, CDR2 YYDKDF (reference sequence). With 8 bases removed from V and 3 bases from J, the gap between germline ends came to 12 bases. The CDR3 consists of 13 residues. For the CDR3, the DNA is TGTGCCACCCTTGGACGGAGAACAGATACGCAGTATTTT. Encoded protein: CATLGRRTDTQYF. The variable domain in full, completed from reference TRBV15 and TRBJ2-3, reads DAMVIQNPRYQVTQFGKPVTLSCSQTLNHNVMYWYQQKSSQAPKLLFHYYDKDFNNEADTPDNFQSRRPNTSFCFLDIRSPGLGDTAMYLCATLGRRTDTQYFGPGTRLTVL.

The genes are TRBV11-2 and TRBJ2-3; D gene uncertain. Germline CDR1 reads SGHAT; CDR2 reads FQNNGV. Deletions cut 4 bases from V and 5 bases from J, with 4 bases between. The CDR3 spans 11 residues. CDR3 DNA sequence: TGTGCCAGCAGCTCTGGAGATACGCAGTATTTT. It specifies CASSSGDTQYF.

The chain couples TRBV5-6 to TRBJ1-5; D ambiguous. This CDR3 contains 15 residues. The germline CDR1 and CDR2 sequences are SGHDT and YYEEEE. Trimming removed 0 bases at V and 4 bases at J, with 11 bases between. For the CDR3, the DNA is TGTGCCAGCAGCTTGGATGGGTCCGAGAATCAGCCCCAGCATTTT. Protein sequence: CASSLDGSENQPQHF.

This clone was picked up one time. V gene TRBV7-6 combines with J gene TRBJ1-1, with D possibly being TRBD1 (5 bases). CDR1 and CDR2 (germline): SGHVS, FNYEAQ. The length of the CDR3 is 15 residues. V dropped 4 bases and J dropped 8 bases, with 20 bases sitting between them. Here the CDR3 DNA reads TGTGCCAGCAGCTCGGGTTTTAGGTGGGGGGAAGAAGCTTTCTTT. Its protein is CASSSGFRWGEEAFF.

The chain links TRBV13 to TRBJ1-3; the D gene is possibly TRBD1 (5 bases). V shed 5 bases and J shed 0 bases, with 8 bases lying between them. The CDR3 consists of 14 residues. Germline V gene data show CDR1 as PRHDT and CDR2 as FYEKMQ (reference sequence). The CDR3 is CASSHRSSGNTIYF. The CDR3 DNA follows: TGTGCCAGCAGCCACAGGAGCTCTGGAAACACCATATATTTT.

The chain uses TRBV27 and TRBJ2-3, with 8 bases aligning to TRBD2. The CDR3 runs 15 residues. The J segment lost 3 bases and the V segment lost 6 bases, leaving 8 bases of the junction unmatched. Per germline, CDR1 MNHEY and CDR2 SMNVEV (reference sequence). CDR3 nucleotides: TGTGCCAGCAGACAGGGACTAGGAGAAACAGATACGCAGTATTTT. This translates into CASRQGLGETDTQYF.

CDR3: CASSLQGWEQFF. The CDR3 DNA sequence: TGTGCCAGTAGTCTACAGGGGTGGGAGCAGTTCTTC. V is TRBV19 and J is TRBJ2-1, with 7 bases aligning to TRBD1. The V gene's germline CDR1 is LNHDA and CDR2 SQIVND (reference sequence). This CDR3 has 12 residues. Losses at the gene ends were 5 bases for V and 10 bases for J; bases not matched to a gene: 5.